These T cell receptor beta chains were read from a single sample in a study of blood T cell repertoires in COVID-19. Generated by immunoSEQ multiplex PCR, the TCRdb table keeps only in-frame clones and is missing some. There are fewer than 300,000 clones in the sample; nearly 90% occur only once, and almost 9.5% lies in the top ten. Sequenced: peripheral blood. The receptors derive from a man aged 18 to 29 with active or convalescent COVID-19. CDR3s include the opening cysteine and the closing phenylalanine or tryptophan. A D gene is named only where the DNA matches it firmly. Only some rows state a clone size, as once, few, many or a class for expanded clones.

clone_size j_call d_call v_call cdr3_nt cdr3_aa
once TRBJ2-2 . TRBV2 TGTGCCAGCAGTGAAGTGACCGGGGGGGAGCTGTTTTTT CASSEVTGGELFF
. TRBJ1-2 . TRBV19 TGTGCCAGTAGTAGGACGAATACGGACAGATACTATGGCTACACCTTC CASSRTNTDRYYGYTF
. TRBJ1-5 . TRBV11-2 TGTGCCAGCAGCTTCGCAGGGTACAATCAGCCCCAGCATTTT CASSFAGYNQPQHF
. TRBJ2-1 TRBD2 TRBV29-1 TGCAGCGTTGAAGATCCAGCGGGGGGGCACGAGCAGTTCTTC CSVEDPAGGHEQFF
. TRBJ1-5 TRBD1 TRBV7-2 TGTGCCAGCAGACCGGGGACAGCCAATCAGCCCCAGCATTTT CASRPGTANQPQHF
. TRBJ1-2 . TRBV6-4 TGTGCCAGCAGTGACTCAGGGGGGGGTCACGGCTACACCTTC CASSDSGGGHGYTF
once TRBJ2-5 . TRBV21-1 TGTGCCAGCAGCCCCCCCCGTTTGACCCAGTACTTC CASSPPRLTQYF
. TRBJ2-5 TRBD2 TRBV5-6 TGTGCCAGCAGCGTTAGCGGGGGCCTGGAAGAGACCCAGTACTTC CASSVSGGLEETQYF
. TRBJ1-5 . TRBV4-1 TGCGCCAGCAGCCGGTTAGTGGTGGAAGGGGCCAATCAGCCCCAGCATTTT CASSRLVVEGANQPQHF
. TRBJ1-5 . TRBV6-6 TGTGCCAGCAGTTACTCCCCGCAGCGAAACAATCAGCCCCAGCATTTT CASSYSPQRNNQPQHF
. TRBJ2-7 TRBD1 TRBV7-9 TGTGCCAGCAGCGAAGACAGGGATGGCGGCTACGAGCAGTACTTC CASSEDRDGGYEQYF
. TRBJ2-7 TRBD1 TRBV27 TGTGCCAGCAGTCCGGGACAGGGCCCCTACGAGCAGTACTTC CASSPGQGPYEQYF
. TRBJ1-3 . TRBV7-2 TGTGCCAGCAGCCATTCCCTCAGCGTGCCCGATCCCCCTGACACCATATATTTT CASSHSLSVPDPPDTIYF
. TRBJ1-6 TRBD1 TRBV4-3 TGCGCCAGCAGCCAGCGGGACAGGGATTCACCCCTCCACTTT CASSQRDRDSPLHF
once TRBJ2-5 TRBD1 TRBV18 TGTGCCAGCTCGGGGACAGTACAAGAGACCCAGTACTTC CASSGTVQETQYF
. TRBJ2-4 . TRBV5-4 TGTGCCAGCAGGCGGGGACTAGCCAAAAACATTCAGTACTTC CASRRGLAKNIQYF
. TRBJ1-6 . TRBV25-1 TGTGCCAGCAGTAGGGAGGAACTATATAATTCACCCCTCCACTTT CASSREELYNSPLHF
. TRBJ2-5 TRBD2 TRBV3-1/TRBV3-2 TGTGCCAGCAGCCAAGGACTAGCGGGGGGTCTGGAGACCCAGTACTTC CASSQGLAGGLETQYF
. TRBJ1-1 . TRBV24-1 TGTGCCACCAGGGCCTACGAGGCGCCTCGCGCTGAAGCTTTCTTT CATRAYEAPRAEAFF
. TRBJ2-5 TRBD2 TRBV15 TGTGCCACCACAGCGGGGGAGAAGACCCAGTACTTC CATTAGEKTQYF
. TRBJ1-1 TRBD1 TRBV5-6 TGTGCCAGCAGCCCAGGACAGGGTATCGGGACTGAAGCTTTCTTT CASSPGQGIGTEAFF
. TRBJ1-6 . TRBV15 TGTGCCACCAGCAGAGAGCCAGTCAGGGTTCGGTCACCCCTCCACTTT CATSREPVRVRSPLHF
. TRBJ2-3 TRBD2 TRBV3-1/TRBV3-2 TGTGCCAGCAGCCAACCCGGACTAGCGATCACAGATACGCAGTATTTT CASSQPGLAITDTQYF
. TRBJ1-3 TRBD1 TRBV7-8 TGTGCCAGCAGCTCAGGGACAGGGAGCTCTGGAAACACCATATATTTT CASSSGTGSSGNTIYF
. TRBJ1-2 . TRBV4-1 TGCGCCAGCAGCCACCATCCCAGGGATGGCTACACCTTC CASSHHPRDGYTF
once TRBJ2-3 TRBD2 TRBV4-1 TGCGCCAGCAGCCGCGGGACTAGCGGGGGAATGCAGTATTTT CASSRGTSGGMQYF
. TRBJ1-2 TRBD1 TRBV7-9 TGTGCCAGCAGTCGAGGAGAGGGGGCAGTCTATGGCTACACCTTC CASSRGEGAVYGYTF
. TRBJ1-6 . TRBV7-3 TGTGCCAGCAGCTTAATGGGAGGGGTGGACTCACCCCTCCACTTT CASSLMGGVDSPLHF
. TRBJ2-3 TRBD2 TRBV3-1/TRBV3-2 TGTGCCAGCAGCCAAGCTAGCGGGGCACTATTTCCTAGCACAGATACGCAGTATTTT CASSQASGALFPSTDTQYF
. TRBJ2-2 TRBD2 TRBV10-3 TGTGCCATCAGAAGAAGCGGGGGGCCCAACACCGGGGAGCTGTTTTTT CAIRRSGGPNTGELFF
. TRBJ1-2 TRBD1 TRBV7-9 TGTGCCAGCAGCTCCACCTCAGCACGACAGGGCTCCTCATATGGCTACACCTTC CASSSTSARQGSSYGYTF
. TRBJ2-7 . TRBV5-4 TGTGCCAGCAGTCCAACCGGGTCCTGGGGCAACGAGCAGTACTTC CASSPTGSWGNEQYF
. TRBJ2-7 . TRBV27 TGTGCCAGCAGGGGGCCCATCTACGAGCAGTACTTC CASRGPIYEQYF
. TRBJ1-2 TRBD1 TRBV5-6 TGTGCCAGCAGCTGGGCGGGACAGGGGGCGGCTGGCTACACCTTC CASSWAGQGAAGYTF
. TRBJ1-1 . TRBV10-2 TGCGCCAGCAGTGAGTCGCGGAGGGGCACTGAAGCTTTCTTT CASSESRRGTEAFF
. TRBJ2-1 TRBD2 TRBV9 TGTGCCAGCAGCGTAGGTGGACAGCGGGGGTCCTACAATGAGCAGTTCTTC CASSVGGQRGSYNEQFF
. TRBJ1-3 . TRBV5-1 TGCGCCAGCAGCCCGCGCCCTGACAGCTCCTCTGGAAACACCATATATTTT CASSPRPDSSSGNTIYF
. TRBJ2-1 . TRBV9 TGTGCCAGCAGCGTAGGACTAGTGAACCTCGGTGAGCAGTTCTTC CASSVGLVNLGEQFF
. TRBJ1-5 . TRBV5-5 TGTGCCAGCAGCTTGGCCCCCGGGGGCAATCAGCCCCAGCATTTT CASSLAPGGNQPQHF
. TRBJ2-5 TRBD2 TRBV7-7 TGTGCCAGCTCCCTGGGAACTAGCGGGGGGCCGTACCAAGAGACCCAGTACTTC CASSLGTSGGPYQETQYF
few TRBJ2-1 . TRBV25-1 TGTGCCAGCAATACTCTAGGCTCCTACAATGAGCAGTTCTTC CASNTLGSYNEQFF
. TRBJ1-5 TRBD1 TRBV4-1 TGCGCCAGCAGCCTTGGGACAGGGGAGTATCAGCCCCAGCATTTT CASSLGTGEYQPQHF
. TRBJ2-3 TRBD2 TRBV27 TGTGCCAGCAGAAGACTAGCGGGGGGGCCATGGAGCACAGATACGCAGTATTTT CASRRLAGGPWSTDTQYF
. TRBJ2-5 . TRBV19 TGTGCCAGTAGTATTATGGAGACCCAGTACTTC CASSIMETQYF
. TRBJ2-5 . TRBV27 TGTGCCAGTCGAAAAGTAGGGGGTCGAGGAGAGACCCAGTACTTC CASRKVGGRGETQYF
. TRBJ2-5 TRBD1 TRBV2 TGTGCCAGCAGGGCCGGGACAGGGCTGCAAGAGACCCAGTACTTC CASRAGTGLQETQYF
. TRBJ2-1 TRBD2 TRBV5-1 TGCGCCAGCAGCTTGGAGGGCGGGGGGGCAACATGGTCCTACAATGAGCAGTTCTTC CASSLEGGGATWSYNEQFF
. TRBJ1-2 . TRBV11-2 TGTGCCAGCAGGGGTGCAGGGGTCTATGGCTACACCTTC CASRGAGVYGYTF
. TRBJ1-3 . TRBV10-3 TGTGCCATCAGTGAATCCCCGCAGAAAGGAAACACCATATATTTT CAISESPQKGNTIYF
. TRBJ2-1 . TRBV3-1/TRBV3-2 TGTGCCAGCAGCCAAGGAGTTAGCTCCTACAATGAGCAGTTCTTC CASSQGVSSYNEQFF
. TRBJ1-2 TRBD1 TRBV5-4 TGTGCCAGCAGCTTGTCTACAGGGGCTAACTATGGCTACACCTTC CASSLSTGANYGYTF
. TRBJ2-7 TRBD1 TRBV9 TGTGCCAGCAGCGTTGGACAGGGAGGCGACTACCAGCAGTACTTC CASSVGQGGDYQQYF
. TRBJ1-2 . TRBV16 TGTGCCAGCAGCCAAAGCCAGGATCATGGCTACACCTTC CASSQSQDHGYTF
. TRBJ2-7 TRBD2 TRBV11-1 TGTGCCAGCAGCCCCCACTCTAGCGGGGGGGATTACGAGCAGTACTTC CASSPHSSGGDYEQYF
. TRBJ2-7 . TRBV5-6 TGTGCCAGCAGACGCGTAGCCCTTACCCAACACTACGAGCAGTACTTC CASRRVALTQHYEQYF
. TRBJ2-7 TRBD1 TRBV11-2 TGTGCCAGCAGCTCAGGACAGGGGGCTTTCTACGAGCAGTACTTC CASSSGQGAFYEQYF